Listed below are T cell receptor beta chains from one sample, sequenced in a study of blood T cell repertoires in COVID-19. Clones were read by immunoSEQ multiplex PCR, and TCRdb kept only the in-frame ones, dropping some. The table records 180,000 or so clones, about 88% of them present only once. Sequenced: peripheral blood. These receptors came from a woman older than 75 with acute or convalescent COVID-19. Both conserved end residues are part of each CDR3. The D gene is left open where the match is weak. Not all rows give a size; the values are once, few, many and, for expanded clones, a class.

CASSNDRSYQPQHF | TGCGCCAGCAGCAACGACAGATCCTATCAGCCCCAGCATTTT | - | TRBJ1-5 | - | TRBV5-1
CASSRDSPLQTQYF | TGTGCCAGCAGCAGGGACAGCCCTCTCCAGACCCAGTACTTC | TRBD1 | TRBJ2-5 | - | TRBV6-2/TRBV6-3
CASSLRGRGNEQFF | TGCGCCAGCAGCTTACGAGGGAGGGGGAATGAGCAGTTCTTC | - | TRBJ2-1 | - | TRBV5-1
CASSRETGGDYGYTF | TGCGCCAGCAGCCGCGAAACAGGGGGCGACTATGGCTACACCTTC | TRBD1 | TRBJ1-2 | - | TRBV5-1
CASSYFGDRGGELFF | TGTGCCAGCAGTTATTTCGGGGACAGGGGCGGGGAGCTGTTTTTT | TRBD1 | TRBJ2-2 | - | TRBV6-5
CASSLSSQKLFF | TGTGCCAGCAGTTTATCGTCTCAGAAACTGTTTTTT | - | TRBJ1-4 | - | TRBV12-3/TRBV12-4
CSVGDFNSNQPQHF | TGCAGCGTTGGGGACTTTAATAGCAATCAGCCCCAGCATTTT | - | TRBJ1-5 | - | TRBV29-1
CSVGTGGWNEQFF | TGCAGCGTTGGAACAGGGGGCTGGAATGAGCAGTTCTTC | TRBD1 | TRBJ2-1 | - | TRBV29-1
CASSPSGTGDETQYF | TGTGCCAGCTCACCCTCCGGGACAGGGGACGAGACCCAGTACTTC | TRBD1 | TRBJ2-5 | - | TRBV18
CSASWDRRYGYTF | TGCAGTGCTAGTTGGGACAGGCGATATGGCTACACCTTC | TRBD1 | TRBJ1-2 | few | TRBV20-1
CSTRTVMNTEAFF | TGCAGCACCCGGACAGTAATGAACACTGAAGCTTTCTTT | - | TRBJ1-1 | once | TRBV29-1
CASSLFTVIAGEPQHF | TGTGCCAGCAGCTTATTTACAGTTATAGCGGGGGAGCCCCAGCATTTT | - | TRBJ1-5 | - | TRBV7-2
CASSLGSGTVSTDTQYF | TGTGCCAGCAGCTTGGGGAGCGGGACGGTGAGCACAGATACGCAGTATTTT | TRBD2 | TRBJ2-3 | - | TRBV5-4
CASSSRLQGGYNEQFF | TGCGCCAGCAGCTCGAGGTTACAGGGGGGGTACAATGAGCAGTTCTTC | - | TRBJ2-1 | - | TRBV5-1
CASSLVGLAGRTDTQYF | TGTGCCAGCAGCTTAGTGGGACTAGCGGGAAGGACAGATACGCAGTATTTT | TRBD2 | TRBJ2-3 | once | TRBV7-2
CASSSGGLYGYTF | TGTGCCAGTAGTTCCGGAGGATTGTATGGCTACACCTTC | - | TRBJ1-2 | - | TRBV19